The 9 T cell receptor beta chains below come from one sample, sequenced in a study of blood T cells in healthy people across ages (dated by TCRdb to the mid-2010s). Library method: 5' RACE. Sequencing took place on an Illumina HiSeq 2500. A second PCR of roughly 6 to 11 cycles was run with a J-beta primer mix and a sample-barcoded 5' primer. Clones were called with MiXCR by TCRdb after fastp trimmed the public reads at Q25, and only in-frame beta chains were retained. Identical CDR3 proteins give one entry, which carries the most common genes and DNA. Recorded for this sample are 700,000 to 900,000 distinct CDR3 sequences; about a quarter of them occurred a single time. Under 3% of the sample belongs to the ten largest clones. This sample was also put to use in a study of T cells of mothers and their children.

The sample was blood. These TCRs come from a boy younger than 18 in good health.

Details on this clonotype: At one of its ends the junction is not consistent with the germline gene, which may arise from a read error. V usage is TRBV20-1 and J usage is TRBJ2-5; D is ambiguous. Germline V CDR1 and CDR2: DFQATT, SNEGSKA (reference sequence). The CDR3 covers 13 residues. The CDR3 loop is CSARGGSGETQDF. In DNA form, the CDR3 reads TGCAGTGCTAGAGGAGGCTCCGGAGAGACCCAGGACTTC.

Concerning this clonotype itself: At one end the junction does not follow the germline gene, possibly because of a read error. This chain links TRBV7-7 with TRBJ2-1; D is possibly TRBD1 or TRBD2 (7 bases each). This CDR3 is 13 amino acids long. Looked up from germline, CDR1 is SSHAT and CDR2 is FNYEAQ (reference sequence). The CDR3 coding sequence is TGTGCTAGCAGCGCAGGGGGGGGCAGTGAGCAGTTCTTC. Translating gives CASSAGGGSEQFF.

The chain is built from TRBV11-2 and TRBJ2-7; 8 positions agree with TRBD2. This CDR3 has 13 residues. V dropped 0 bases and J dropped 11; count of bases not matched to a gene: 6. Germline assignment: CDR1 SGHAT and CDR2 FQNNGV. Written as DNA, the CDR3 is TGTGCCAGCAGCTTAGATGTCACTAGCGGAAAGTACTTC. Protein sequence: CASSLDVTSGKYF.

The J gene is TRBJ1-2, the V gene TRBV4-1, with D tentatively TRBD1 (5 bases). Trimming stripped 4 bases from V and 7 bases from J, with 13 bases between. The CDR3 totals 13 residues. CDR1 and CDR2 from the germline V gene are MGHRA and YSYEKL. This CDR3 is CASSPRGFRGYTF. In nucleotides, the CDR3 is TGCGCCAGCAGCCCACGGGGGTTCCGTGGCTACACCTTC.

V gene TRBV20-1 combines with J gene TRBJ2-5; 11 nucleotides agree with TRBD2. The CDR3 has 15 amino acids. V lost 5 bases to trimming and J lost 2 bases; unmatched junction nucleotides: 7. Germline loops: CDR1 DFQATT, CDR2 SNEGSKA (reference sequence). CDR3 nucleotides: TGCAGTGCTGTCACTAGCGGGGGCCAACAAGAGACCCAGTACTTC. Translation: CSAVTSGGQQETQYF.

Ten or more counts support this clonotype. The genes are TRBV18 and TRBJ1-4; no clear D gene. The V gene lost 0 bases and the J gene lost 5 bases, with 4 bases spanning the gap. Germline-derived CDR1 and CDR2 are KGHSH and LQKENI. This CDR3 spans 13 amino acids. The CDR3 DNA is TGTGCCAGCTCACCACCGGGGAATGAAAAACTGTTTTTT. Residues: CASSPPGNEKLFF.

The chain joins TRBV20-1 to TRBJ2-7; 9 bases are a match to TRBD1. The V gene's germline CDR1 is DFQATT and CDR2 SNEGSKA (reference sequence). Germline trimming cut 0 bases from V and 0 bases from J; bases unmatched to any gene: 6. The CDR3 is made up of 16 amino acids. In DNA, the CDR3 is TGCAGTGCTAGAGATCTCGACAGGGGGTACTCCTACGAGCAGTACTTC. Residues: CSARDLDRGYSYEQYF.

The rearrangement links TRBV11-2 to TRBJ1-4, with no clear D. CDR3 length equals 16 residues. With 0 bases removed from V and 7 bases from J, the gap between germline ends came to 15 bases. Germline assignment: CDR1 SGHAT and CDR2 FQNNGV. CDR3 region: CASSLDLAGGGEKLFF. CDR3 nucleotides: TGTGCCAGCAGCTTAGATCTGGCCGGCGGCGGTGAAAAACTGTTTTTT.

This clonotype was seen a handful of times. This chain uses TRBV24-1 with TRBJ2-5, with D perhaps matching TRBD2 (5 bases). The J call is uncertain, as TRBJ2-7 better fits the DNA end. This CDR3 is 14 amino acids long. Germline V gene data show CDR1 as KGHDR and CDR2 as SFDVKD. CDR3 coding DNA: TGTGCCACCAGTGACGTGGAGCGGATCTACGAGCAGTACTTC. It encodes CATSDVERIYEQYF.